Listed below are T cell receptor beta chains from one sample, sequenced in a study of response to subunit inactivated influenza vaccine. Via MiXCR, TCRdb re-called the RT-PCR reads, giving one row per CDR3 protein. The sample includes approximately 490,000 distinct CDR3 sequences, 6% to 9% seen only once; the top ten take 10% to 15%. Material: PBMCs from blood, obtained less than 30 months after vaccination. These receptors were taken from a man aged 50-75 years who received an inactivated influenza vaccine. Each CDR3 is given with its conserved first and last residue. A D gene is named only where the DNA matches it firmly. Clone size is not always given. Where it is, it says once, few, many or a class for expanded clones.

V gene	clone size	D gene	J gene	CDR3 DNA	CDR3 protein
TRBV5-1	few	NA	TRBJ2-1	TGCGCCAGCAGCGAGAAAGGGTCAAACTACAATGAGCAGTTCTTC	CASSEKGSNYNEQFF
TRBV20-1	many	TRBD1	TRBJ1-4	TGCAGTGCTAGCCCCCCGGGACAGCCCGATGAAAAACTGTTTTTT	CSASPPGQPDEKLFF
TRBV4-1	many	NA	TRBJ2-7	TGCGCCAGCAGCCAAGATGGCGGTGGGTTCTACGAGCAGTACTTC	CASSQDGGGFYEQYF
TRBV20-1	few	NA	TRBJ1-2	TGCAGTGCTAGTTTCATACCTAGACAGGATGTTTATGGCTACACCTTC	CSASFIPRQDVYGYTF
TRBV12-3/TRBV12-4	many	NA	TRBJ2-1	TGTGCCAGCAGTTTAGCTACCGGGAATGAGCAGTTCTTC	CASSLATGNEQFF
TRBV6-2/TRBV6-3	many	NA	TRBJ2-2	TGTGCCAGCAACCGTTTCGTCGGCGCCGGGGAGCTGTTTTTT	CASNRFVGAGELFF
TRBV20-1	few	TRBD2	TRBJ2-1	TGCAGTGCGAGGACTAGCGGGATTTCCTACAATGAGCAGTTCTTC	CSARTSGISYNEQFF
TRBV11-2	NA	NA	TRBJ2-3	TGTGCCAGCAGCTTATTTCTTAGTAGACGCACAGATACGCAGTATTTT	CASSLFLSRRTDTQYF
TRBV12-3/TRBV12-4	few	NA	TRBJ1-6	TGTGCCAGCAGTGGAGGGAATTCACCCCTCCACTTT	CASSGGNSPLHF
TRBV12-3/TRBV12-4	many	TRBD2	TRBJ2-3	TGTGCCAGCAGTTTAGCCGGGACTAGCGGGGGTACGCAGTATTTT	CASSLAGTSGGTQYF
TRBV27	few	TRBD2	TRBJ2-1	TGTGCCAGCAGATACGGGGGGTACAATGAGCAGTTCTTC	CASRYGGYNEQFF
TRBV12-3/TRBV12-4	few	NA	TRBJ2-5	TGTGCCAGCAGTTTAGCGTTGGCAGAAGAGACCCAGTACTTC	CASSLALAEETQYF
TRBV7-9	NA	NA	TRBJ2-3	TGTGCCAGCAGCTTACAGGGGCCAATCACAGATACGCAGTATTTT	CASSLQGPITDTQYF
TRBV7-2	NA	NA	TRBJ1-6	TGTGCCAGCAGCTTAGAGGCACGGAATAATTCACCCCTCCACTTT	CASSLEARNNSPLHF
TRBV20-1	NA	TRBD1	TRBJ2-1	TGCAGTGCTTTGGACAGGGGGCGTCTCAATGAGCAGTTCTTC	CSALDRGRLNEQFF
TRBV4-2	NA	NA	TRBJ2-1	TGTGCCAGCAGCCCCGAGGTGTATGACTCCTACAATGAGCAGTTCTTC	CASSPEVYDSYNEQFF
TRBV28	few	NA	TRBJ2-5	TGTGCCAGCAGTTTAAGTCCTAGCCCACCCCAGTACTTC	CASSLSPSPPQYF
TRBV20-1	many	TRBD1	TRBJ1-1	TGCAGTGCTCGGACAGGGGTCGGGAACACTGAAGCTTTCTTT	CSARTGVGNTEAFF
TRBV12-3/TRBV12-4	many	TRBD1	TRBJ1-1	TGTGCCAGCAGCCCCGGGACAGTCAAGAACACTGAAGCTTTCTTT	CASSPGTVKNTEAFF
TRBV3-1	NA	NA	TRBJ2-7	TGTGCCAGCAGCCAAGCGAGGGACGAGCAGTACTTC	CASSQARDEQYF
TRBV18	few	NA	TRBJ2-1	TGTGCCAGCTCACCACCGGGGACACTCTACAATGAGCAGTTCTTC	CASSPPGTLYNEQFF
TRBV5-1	many	TRBD2	TRBJ2-3	TGCGCCAGCTGCTTGACTAGCGGTAGCACAGATACGCAGTATTTT	CASCLTSGSTDTQYF
TRBV12-3/TRBV12-4	NA	NA	TRBJ2-2	TGTGCCAGCAGTCCAGTCCTGACCGGGGAGCTGTTTTTT	CASSPVLTGELFF
TRBV6-5	many	NA	TRBJ2-3	TGTGCCAGCAGTTCGCCAAGGGGTACGCAGTATTTT	CASSSPRGTQYF
TRBV19	few	NA	TRBJ2-5	TGTGCCAGTAGTCCCCCTGGGGCCTCAAAGACCCAGTACTTC	CASSPPGASKTQYF
TRBV11-2	NA	NA	TRBJ2-2	TGTGCCAGCCGCTCGACAGCCGCGAACACCGGGGAGCTGTTTTTT	CASRSTAANTGELFF
TRBV20-1	many	TRBD1	TRBJ1-1	TGCAGTGCTCAGGGACAGGGTTCGATGAACACTGAAGCTTTCTTT	CSAQGQGSMNTEAFF
TRBV12-3/TRBV12-4	many	NA	TRBJ2-3	TGTGCCAGCCGGTCGGGACATCAGCCACATACGCAGTATTTT	CASRSGHQPHTQYF